The clone carrying this TCR beta chain was observed a few times. Antigen: not known. An Oncomine TCR Beta short-read assay was used to sequence the DNA from cultured CD4+ T cells. It was cultured CD4+ T cells from which genomic DNA was extracted. TCRdb itself ran the PCR reads through MiXCR, one entry per CDR3 protein. The sample has more than 20,000 distinct CDR3 sequences; 46% are singletons. These data come from a study of vaccination and CD4 T cells after COVID-19. Whole-study context: The convalescent group had six males, four females, seven Caucasians, two Asians, one multiracial.

General observations from the study: When vaccine-specific clones from convalescent patients were examined, 304 of 307 were spike mono-reactive. The median proportion of reactive clones detected only post-vaccination in convalescent patients was approximately 90%.

The CDR3 totals 14 residues. Germline V CDR1 and CDR2: LNHDA, SQIVND (reference sequence). V shed 5 bases and J 0 bases; nucleotides not matched to a gene: 3. The sample's time point: late sampling 161 to 241 days after vaccination in three convalescent patients. Indicated treatment: approximately 11-day PBMC culture with coronavirus spike peptide pools or control peptides (ViraFEST assay). The chain couples TRBV19 to TRBJ1-2, with 7 bases identical to TRBD1. The sequence derives from a human donor who had recovered from COVID-19. This material consisted of CD4+ T cells from blood, cultured in vitro, taken about 7 months after SARS-CoV-2 vaccination. The CDR3 region has the DNA TGTGCCAGTAGTGACAGGGACCCTAACTATGGCTACACCTTC. Protein product: CASSDRDPNYGYTF.